This TCR beta chain was sequenced for a study of T cells in Graves' hyperthyroidism and ophthalmopathy. Researchers took RNA transcripts and amplified the TCR beta CDR3 regions from them. First-round RT-PCR of the TCR CDR3 relied on the HTBI primer set. Each CDR3 protein is one row after TCRdb ran MiXCR on the multiplex PCR reads. The profile covers about 24,000 distinct CDR3 sequences, with about 49% appearing a single time and less than 30% taken by the ten largest. Hyperthyroidism patients were newly diagnosed, had disease duration under 2 months, and were aged 18 to 65 years. Diagnoses were established using clinical symptoms, serum thyroxine and TRAb, thyroid ultrasound and orbital computed tomography. The CDR3 covers 15 residues. CDR1 DFQATT and CDR2 SNEGSKA come from the germline V gene (reference sequence). The trim removed 6 bases at V and 4 bases at J, leaving 5 bases unmatched.

The sequencing input was blood. The V and J genes are TRBV20-1 and TRBJ2-2; the match to TRBD2 covers 13 bases. The sequence derives from a woman aged 40 to 50 with Graves' hyperthyroidism that later progressed to Graves' ophthalmopathy. CDR3 sequence (DNA): TGCAGTGCACAAACTAGCGGGAGGGCCACCGGGGAGCTGTTTTTT. Its translation is CSAQTSGRATGELFF.